Following are 30 T cell receptor beta chains from one sample sequenced in a study of T cells in localized non-small cell lung cancer. Profiling relied on immunoSEQ multiplex PCR, and the TCRdb table lists in-frame clones only, not all of them. The sample holds around 25,000 clones, roughly nine tenths seen once. The sequenced sample was peripheral blood, obtained before any cancer treatment. The receptor set was obtained from a man aged 35-69 years with stage III squamous cell lung carcinoma.

This chain joins TRBV11-3 and TRBJ2-1; 8 nucleotides line up with TRBD2. V lost 5 bases and J lost 4; bases outside the gene matches: 7. This CDR3 has 15 residues. CDR1 and CDR2 from the germline V gene are SGHNT and YENEEA. CDR3 sequence: CASSPPGGLYNEQFF. Here the CDR3 DNA reads TGTGCCAGCAGCCCTCCGGGGGGGCTGTACAATGAGCAGTTCTTC.

The sample holds a few counts of this clone. The gene calls are TRBV29-1 and TRBJ2-2, with D maybe TRBD1 (5 bases). CDR1 and CDR2 (germline): SQVTM, ANQGSEA. V shed 3 bases and J shed 1 base, with 6 bases lying between them. The CDR3 is 13 residues long. As DNA, the CDR3 is TGCAGCGTTGATCAGGGGAACACCGGGGAGCTGTTTTTT. Protein sequence: CSVDQGNTGELFF.

The V call is TRBV28, the J call TRBJ1-5; the D is unclear. V gave up 1 base and J gave up 7 bases, with 5 bases separating them. Germline V gene data show CDR1 as MDHEN and CDR2 as SYDVKM. The CDR3 runs to 12 residues. CDR3 DNA: TGTGCCAGCAGTTTATTGTCCCAGCCCCAGCATTTT. Translating it yields CASSLLSQPQHF.

The chain employs TRBV27 and TRBJ2-2; 10 bases are a match to TRBD1. V lost 3 bases and J lost 6; bases outside the gene matches: 7. There are 16 residues in the CDR3. The germline V gene encodes CDR1 MNHEY and CDR2 SMNVEV (reference sequence). For the CDR3, the DNA is TGTGCCAGCAGTTTGTGGGACAGGGGATTTGCCGGGGAGCTGTTTTTT. The encoded protein is CASSLWDRGFAGELFF.

The chain recombines TRBV9 with TRBJ1-2, with no clear D. The CDR3 is 15 residues long. V was pared by 0 bases and J by 2 bases, with 11 bases between. Looked up from germline, CDR1 is SGDLS and CDR2 is YYNGEE. The DNA for the CDR3 is TGTGCCAGCAGCGTAGAGGCAGGAGGGAACTATGGCTACACCTTC. Its protein is CASSVEAGGNYGYTF. Combining the CDR3 with reference TRBV9 and TRBJ1-2 gives the whole variable domain DSGVTQTPKHLITATGQRVTLRCSPRSGDLSVYWYQQSLDQGLQFLIQYYNGEERAKGNILERFSAQQFPDLHSELNLSSLELGDSALYFCASSVEAGGNYGYTFGSGTRLTVV.

The chain has TRBV9 and TRBJ2-2, with 7 bases lining up with TRBD1. V lost 2 bases and J lost 6; bases outside the gene matches: 4. This CDR3 has 14 residues. Germline CDR1 reads SGDLS; CDR2 reads YYNGEE. CDR3 sequence: CASSVTGAAGELFF. The CDR3 region has the DNA TGTGCCAGCAGCGTTACAGGGGCCGCCGGGGAGCTGTTTTTT.

CDR3 sequence: CASSPARQGLYEQYF. The CDR3 nucleotides read TGTGCCAGCAGCCCGGCCCGACAGGGCCTGTACGAGCAGTACTTC. The rearrangement joins TRBV28 to TRBJ2-7; 7 positions match TRBD1. The CDR3 sequence is 15 residues long. Germline-derived CDR1 and CDR2 are MDHEN and SYDVKM. J was trimmed by 4 bases and V by 6 bases; bases with no gene match: 12.

This clone was seen once. The chain links TRBV27 to TRBJ2-1; no clear D. This CDR3 region has 17 residues. V gave up 3 bases and J gave up 0 bases, with 15 bases separating them. The germline gives CDR1 MNHEY, CDR2 SMNVEV (reference sequence). CDR3 sequence (DNA): TGTGCCAGCAGTTTCCTATGGCCCAAAAGCTCCTACAATGAGCAGTTCTTC. As protein: CASSFLWPKSSYNEQFF.

This chain links TRBV5-1 with TRBJ2-3; the match to TRBD2 covers 14 bases. This CDR3 is 19 amino acids long. Germline trimming cut 0 bases from V and 1 base from J; bases unmatched to any gene: 7. CDR1 SGHRS and CDR2 YFSETQ come from the germline V gene. DNA for the CDR3: TGCGCCAGCAGCTTGGTCCCGGGACTAGCGGGGGAACGCACAGATACGCAGTATTTT. The encoded protein is CASSLVPGLAGERTDTQYF.

The chain links TRBV6-5 to TRBJ2-1; TRBD2 aligns across 7 bases. CDR3 length: 15 residues. With V trimmed by 4 bases and J by 2 bases, 5 bases remained unmatched. Germline assignment: CDR1 MNHEY and CDR2 SVGAGI. As DNA, the CDR3 is TGTGCCAGCAGTTGGGGTCGGGGGGCCTACAATGAGCAGTTCTTC. Encoded protein: CASSWGRGAYNEQFF.

In its sample, this clone was seen once. The chain recombines TRBV5-5 with TRBJ1-2; D remains ambiguous. The germline gives CDR1 SGHKS, CDR2 YYEKEE (reference sequence). CDR3 length: 14 residues. V was pared by 0 bases and J by 7 bases, with 13 bases between. This CDR3 reads CASSLEGRLPGYTF. The CDR3 DNA reads TGTGCCAGCAGCTTGGAAGGTCGACTCCCTGGCTACACCTTC.

This clone showed up just a few times. The V gene is TRBV5-1, the J gene TRBJ1-5; the match to TRBD1 covers 8 bases. J lost 3 bases, V lost 4 bases, and 3 bases had no gene match. The CDR3 totals 14 residues. Germline V gene sequence: CDR1 SGHRS, CDR2 YFSETQ. CDR3 in amino acids: CASSPGQANQPQHF. CDR3 in DNA: TGCGCCAGCAGCCCGGGACAGGCCAATCAGCCCCAGCATTTT.

The gene calls are TRBV19 and TRBJ2-3; D ambiguous. The length of the CDR3 is 16 residues. V gave up 6 bases and J gave up 8 bases, with 24 bases separating them. Per the germline V gene, CDR1 is LNHDA and CDR2 is SQIVND (reference sequence). CDR3 loop: CASSTLGEDPSGTQYF. CDR3 DNA: TGTGCCAGTAGCACCCTAGGAGAAGACCCCAGTGGTACGCAGTATTTT.

This clone was counted between two and nine times. CDR3 protein: CASSLGDVGEKLFF. Here the CDR3 DNA reads TGCGCCAGCAGCTTGGGAGATGTGGGGGAAAAACTGTTTTTT. The rearrangement links TRBV5-1 to TRBJ1-4; no reliable D call. CDR3 length equals 14 residues. V was trimmed by 0 bases and J by 8 bases, leaving 11 bases between them. The germline V gene encodes CDR1 SGHRS and CDR2 YFSETQ. The full variable domain, completed using reference TRBV5-1 and TRBJ1-4, is KAGVTQTPRYLIKTRGQQVTLSCSPISGHRSVSWYQQTPGQGLQFLFEYFSETQRNKGNFPGRFSGRQFSNSRSEMNVSTLELGDSALYLCASSLGDVGEKLFFGSGTQLSVL.

The chain has TRBV18 and TRBJ2-5, with D perhaps assigned TRBD1 or TRBD2 (5 bases each). V lost 2 bases and J lost 1, with 5 bases in between. The CDR3 loop spans 13 amino acids. Germline CDR1 KGHSH, CDR2 LQKENI. CDR3 in amino acids: CASSPGGQETQYF. The CDR3 DNA reads TGTGCCAGCTCACCAGGGGGCCAAGAGACCCAGTACTTC.

The chain employs TRBV27 and TRBJ2-6, with TRBD1 matching over 10 bases. The J segment lost 4 bases and the V segment lost 1 base, leaving 10 bases of the junction unmatched. The CDR3 extends over 19 amino acids. Germline-derived CDR1 and CDR2 are MNHEY and SMNVEV (reference sequence). CDR3 bases: TGTGCCAGCAGTTTATTGCACCGGGACAGGGGAGGAGGGGCCAACGTCCTGACTTTC. Protein product: CASSLLHRDRGGGANVLTF.

The V and J genes are TRBV11-2 and TRBJ2-2; possibly TRBD1 or TRBD2 for D (5 bases each). The CDR3 length is 12 residues. Looked up from germline, CDR1 is SGHAT and CDR2 is FQNNGV. Trimming stripped 6 bases from V and 6 bases from J, with 8 bases between. The CDR3 is CASRGTAGELFF. The DNA of the CDR3 is TGTGCCAGCAGGGGGACCGCCGGGGAGCTGTTTTTT.

The J gene is TRBJ2-3, the V gene TRBV27, with D possibly being TRBD1 (5 bases). V shed 2 bases and J shed 2 bases, with 14 bases lying between them. This CDR3 has 16 residues. Germline V gives CDR1 MNHEY, CDR2 SMNVEV (reference sequence). The CDR3 is CASSLSGRASTDTQYF. The CDR3 nucleotides are TGTGCCAGCAGTTTAAGTGGCAGGGCGTCCACAGATACGCAGTATTTT.

The J gene is TRBJ2-7, the V gene TRBV5-5; maybe TRBD2 (7 bases). The CDR3 loop spans 14 amino acids. Germline V CDR1 and CDR2: SGHKS, YYEKEE (reference sequence). With 4 bases removed from V and 3 bases from J, the gap between germline ends came to 14 bases. In nucleotides, the CDR3 is TGTGCCAGCAGCCCGATCGGGGGGCTCTACGAGCAGTACTTC. It codes for CASSPIGGLYEQYF.

This chain joins TRBV6-1 and TRBJ2-3; D may be TRBD1 or TRBD2 (5 bases each). The CDR3 runs to 12 residues. Germline assignment: CDR1 MNHNS and CDR2 SASEGT. The CDR3, as DNA: TGTGCGCTCGGGGCTAGCACAGATACGCAGTATTTT. Its protein is CALGASTDTQYF.

The chain carries TRBV11-3 and TRBJ1-5; D possibly corresponds to TRBD1 (5 bases). Trimming pared 5 bases from V and 0 bases from J, leaving 17 bases between. CDR3 length: 17 amino acids. Germline V gene sequence: CDR1 SGHNT, CDR2 YENEEA. This CDR3 is CASSLRRQPYSNQPQHF. The CDR3 coding sequence is TGTGCCAGCAGCCTTCGACGACAGCCCTATAGCAATCAGCCCCAGCATTTT.

The gene calls are TRBV11-1 and TRBJ2-1; 9 nucleotides agree with TRBD1. J was trimmed by 8 bases and V by 1 base; bases with no gene match: 3. CDR1 is SGHAT and CDR2 is FQDESV in the germline V gene (reference sequence). The CDR3 extends over 14 amino acids. CDR3 residues: CASSLGTGADEQFF. CDR3 DNA: TGTGCCAGCAGCTTAGGGACAGGGGCTGATGAGCAGTTCTTC.

The chain employs TRBV19 and TRBJ1-1, with a weak D call TRBD1 (5 bases). This CDR3 has 13 amino acids. Germline CDR1 reads LNHDA; CDR2 reads SQIVND (reference sequence). Trimming removed 11 bases at V and 7 bases at J, with 20 bases between. DNA of the CDR3: TGTGCCGCTGGGGCACAGATCGGGGATGAAGCTTTCTTT. It codes for CAAGAQIGDEAFF.

The chain joins TRBV5-5 to TRBJ1-2; TRBD1 aligns across 9 bases. The ends lost 0 bases at V and 4 bases at J; junction bases unmatched: 4. CDR1 and CDR2 (germline): SGHKS, YYEKEE (reference sequence). This CDR3 contains 15 residues. In DNA, the CDR3 is TGTGCCAGCAGCTTGGCCGTGACAGGGGGCTATGGCTACACCTTC. Translating gives CASSLAVTGGYGYTF.

The chain recombines TRBV28 with TRBJ2-2; D may match TRBD1 or TRBD2 (6 bases each). From germline, CDR1 is MDHEN and CDR2 SYDVKM. Trimming left V 5 bases short and J 2 bases short, with 9 bases between. The CDR3 runs to 14 residues. The CDR3 DNA sequence: TGTGCCAGCAGTGCGGGACAAAACACCGGGGAGCTGTTTTTT. It yields the protein CASSAGQNTGELFF.

V usage is TRBV6-4 and J usage is TRBJ2-7; no reliable D call. CDR3 size: 12 residues. Germline loops: CDR1 MRHNA, CDR2 SNTAGT. V lost 9 bases and J 7 bases, leaving 16 bases between the germline ends. CDR3 DNA: TGTGCCAGGGGAAGGAGCCCTTGGGAGCAGTACTTC. The encoded protein is CARGRSPWEQYF.

The chain joins TRBV11-3 to TRBJ2-2; TRBD1 matches at 10 bases. Germline V gene sequence: CDR1 SGHNT, CDR2 YENEEA. The trim removed 5 bases at V and 4 bases at J, leaving 4 bases unmatched. The CDR3 has 15 residues. The CDR3 spells CASSPGQGGTGELFF. The CDR3 coding sequence is TGTGCCAGCAGCCCCGGACAGGGGGGCACCGGGGAGCTGTTTTTT. Full variable domain (remainder filled in from reference TRBV11-3 and TRBJ2-2): EAGVVQSPRYKIIEKKQPVAFWCNPISGHNTLYWYLQNLGQGPELLIRYENEEAVDDSQLPKDRFSAERLKGVDSTLKIQPAELGDSAVYLCASSPGQGGTGELFFGEGSRLTVL.

The chain couples TRBV30 to TRBJ1-5; tentatively, D is TRBD1 (5 bases). The CDR3 is 14 residues long. Germline CDR1 reads GTSNPN; CDR2 reads SVGIG (reference sequence). Trimming shortened V by 3 bases and J by 7 bases, and 16 bases separated the two germline ends. The CDR3 loop is CAWSDGIGGQPQHF. CDR3 in DNA: TGTGCCTGGAGCGATGGGATTGGGGGACAGCCCCAGCATTTT.

The rearrangement links TRBV4-3 to TRBJ2-7; TRBD1 agrees at 8 bases. CDR3 length: 14 residues. Germline values: CDR1 LGHNA, CDR2 YSLEER. V trimming: 4 bases; J trimming: 2 bases; junction bases outside the gene matches: 4. CDR3 sequence reads: CASSRGQGPYEQYF. The CDR3 nucleotides are TGCGCCAGCAGCCGAGGACAGGGCCCCTACGAGCAGTACTTC.

The chain links TRBV30 to TRBJ1-1, with 8 bases that match TRBD1. V dropped 0 bases and J dropped 1; count of bases not matched to a gene: 13. The CDR3 consists of 18 residues. The V gene's germline CDR1 is GTSNPN and CDR2 SVGIG (reference sequence). The CDR3 loop reads CAWSVEAGGVFWNTEAFF. The DNA of the CDR3 is TGTGCCTGGAGTGTAGAGGCAGGGGGCGTTTTTTGGAACACTGAAGCTTTCTTT. The full variable domain, in which reference TRBV30 and TRBJ1-1 provide the parts outside the CDR3, is SQTIHQWPATLVQPVGSPLSLECTVEGTSNPNLYWYRQAAGRGLQLLFYSVGIGQISSEVPQNLSASRPQDRQFILSSKKLLLSDSGFYLCAWSVEAGGVFWNTEAFFGQGTRLTVV.